This T cell receptor (beta chain) appears in the sequencing data of a study of tissue T cells after allogeneic stem cell transplantation. The junction had 5 bases not matched to a gene; V was cut back by 5 bases and J by 3 bases. The CDR3 length is 14 residues. Germline V gene lookup returns CDR1 GKSSPN and CDR2 SITVG. Study-wide results and limits: In patients and mice, blood and spleen missed much of tissue repertoire. TCR repertoires tracked anatomic similarity, regardless of disease or transplant status.

This clone was seen a handful of times. Its cognate antigen is unknown. Gene names are the mouse ones. With the read ending 1 residue before the CDR3 end, the germline J gene is used to fill in that end. Sequencing was performed with immunoSEQ multiplex PCR; in TCRdb, only in-frame clones are kept and a portion is missing. This table has roughly 820 clones, about 48% appearing once. Time point noted: mouse harvest day 14 after allogeneic transplant. The graft held 10^6 splenic CD5+ T cells and 10^7 T-cell-depleted bone marrow cells. Mice had MHC-mismatched B6 into BALB/c GVHD, sampled day 7 or 14. The receptor was isolated from a female BALB/c mouse given C57BL/6 T cells with graft-versus-host disease after an allogeneic hematopoietic cell transplant. The gene calls are TRBV31 and TRBJ2-1; 9 positions match TRBD2. Sequencing was carried out using liver tissue. CDR3 residues: CAWGPGLGYAEQFF. The covered CDR3 bases are TGTGCCTGGGGTCCGGGACTGGGCTATGCTGAGCAGTTC. The full variable domain, in which reference TRBV31 and TRBJ2-1 provide the parts outside the CDR3, is AQTIHQWPVAEIKAVGSPLSLGCTIKGKSSPNLYWYWQATGGTLQQLFYSITVGQVESVVQLNLSASRPKDDQFILSTEKLLLSHSGFYLCAWGPGLGYAEQFFGPGTRLTVL.